The clone carrying this TCR beta chain was recorded once. Antigen unknown. These data are taken from a study of shared clonotypes between healthy human individuals. Study at large: Every donor yielded three CD4 naive, three CD4 memory, two CD8 naive and one CD8 memory plate. Study results and caveats: Unshared clonotypes carried lower generation probabilities than those common to all four donors.

Donors were Caucasian adults residing in Nashville, Tennessee, USA. Produced via immunoSEQ multiplex PCR; TCRdb's table is partial and in-frame only. This sample has 2 million to 2.5 million clones, with 85% to 95% found just once. The clonotype was recovered from a man younger than 35 in good health. Sequenced material: naive CD4+ T cells sorted from blood. Documented subset: CD45RA+ positively selected.

The DNA of the CDR3 is TGCGCCAGCAGCTTGGGTCGATGGGGGAATAGCAAAAACATTCAGTACTTC. As protein: CASSLGRWGNSKNIQYF. The rearrangement links TRBV5-1 to TRBJ2-4, with D tentatively TRBD1 or TRBD2 (5 bases each). The length of the CDR3 is 17 residues. The germline V and J ends were trimmed by 0 bases and 3 bases, with 16 bases remaining between them. Germline V gene data show CDR1 as SGHRS and CDR2 as YFSETQ.